Sequencing of this TCR beta chain was carried out in a study of breast tumors, draining lymph nodes, adjacent tissues. Study-level results: Data fit most tumor T cells coming from lymph node, expanding in tumor. The lymph node origin of tumor T cells was framed as consistent with a hypothesis, not demonstrated. Tumor TCR diversity was below lymph nodes but above nontumor tissue. Tumor and nontumor repertoires were significantly more similar in luminal-like than in basal-like breast cancer.

In the case of this clonotype: Its antigen remains unknown.

TCRdb passed the multiplex PCR reads through MiXCR, listing each CDR3 protein once. The profile shows over 250,000 distinct CDR3 sequences, roughly 30% of them singletons. Breast cancer patients provided tissue from their axillary draining lymph nodes. J lost 0 bases, V lost 2 bases, and 4 bases had no gene match. This CDR3 has 15 amino acids. Looked up from germline, CDR1 is GTSNPN and CDR2 is SVGIG (reference sequence). The sequence came from a female donor with breast cancer. Some clones in this sample may be carry-over from other donors' samples. Specimen: axillary lymph node tissue. The V call is TRBV30, the J call TRBJ2-1; 7 bases fit TRBD2. As DNA, the CDR3 is TGTGCCTGGAGTAGACTAGCTGGCTCCTACAATGAGCAGTTCTTC. This sequence encodes CAWSRLAGSYNEQFF.